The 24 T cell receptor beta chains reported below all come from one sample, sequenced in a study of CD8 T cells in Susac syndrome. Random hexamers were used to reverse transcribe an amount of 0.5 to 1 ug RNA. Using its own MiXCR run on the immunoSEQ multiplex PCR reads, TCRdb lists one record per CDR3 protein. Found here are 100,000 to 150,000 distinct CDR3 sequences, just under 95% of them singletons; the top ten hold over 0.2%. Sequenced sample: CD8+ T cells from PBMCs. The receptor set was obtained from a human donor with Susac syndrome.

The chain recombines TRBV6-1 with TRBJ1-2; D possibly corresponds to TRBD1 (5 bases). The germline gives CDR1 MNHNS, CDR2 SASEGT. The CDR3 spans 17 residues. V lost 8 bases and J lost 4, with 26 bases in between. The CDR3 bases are TGTGCCAGCTCCAGAACGGGACGCAACTCTCTCCTCTATGGCTACACCTTC. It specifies CASSRTGRNSLLYGYTF.

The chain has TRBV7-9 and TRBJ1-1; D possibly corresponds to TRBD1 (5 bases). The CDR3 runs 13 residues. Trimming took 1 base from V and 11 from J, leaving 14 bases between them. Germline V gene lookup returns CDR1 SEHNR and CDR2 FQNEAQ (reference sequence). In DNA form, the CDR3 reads TGTGCCAGCAGCTTAGTCGGGGGTTATGGGGCTTTCTTT. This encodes CASSLVGGYGAFF.

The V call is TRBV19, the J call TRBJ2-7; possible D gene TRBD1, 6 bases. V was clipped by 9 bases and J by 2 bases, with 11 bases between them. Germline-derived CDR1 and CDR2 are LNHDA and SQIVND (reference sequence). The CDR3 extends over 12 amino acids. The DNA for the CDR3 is TGTGCCAGCCAGGGGCATACCTACGAGCAGTACTTC. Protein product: CASQGHTYEQYF.

This chain's CDR3 is CASSLEPQRAYEQYF. DNA for the CDR3: TGCGCCAGCAGCTTGGAGCCGCAGAGGGCGTACGAGCAGTACTTC. This chain joins TRBV5-1 and TRBJ2-7; D perhaps matches TRBD2 (5 bases). Deletions cut 0 bases from V and 4 bases from J, with 14 bases between. The CDR3 runs to 15 residues. Germline CDR1 and CDR2: SGHRS and YFSETQ.

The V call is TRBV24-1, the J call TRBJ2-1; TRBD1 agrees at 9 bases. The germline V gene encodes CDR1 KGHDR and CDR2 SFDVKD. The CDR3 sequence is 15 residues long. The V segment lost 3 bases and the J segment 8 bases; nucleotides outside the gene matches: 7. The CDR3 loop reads CATSDTGTGFHEQFF. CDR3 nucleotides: TGTGCCACCAGTGATACCGGGACAGGGTTCCATGAGCAGTTCTTC.

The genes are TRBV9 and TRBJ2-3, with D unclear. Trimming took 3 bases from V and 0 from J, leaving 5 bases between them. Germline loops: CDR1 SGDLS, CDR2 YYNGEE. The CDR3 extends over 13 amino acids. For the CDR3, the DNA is TGTGCCAGCAGCGCCCATAGCACAGATACGCAGTATTTT. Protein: CASSAHSTDTQYF.

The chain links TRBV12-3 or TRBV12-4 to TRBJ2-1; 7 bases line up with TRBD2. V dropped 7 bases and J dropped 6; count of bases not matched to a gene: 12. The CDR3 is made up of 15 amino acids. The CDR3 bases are TGTGCCAGCAATAAAAGGGGCGGGAGTAGCAATGAGCAGTTCTTC. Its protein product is CASNKRGGSSNEQFF.

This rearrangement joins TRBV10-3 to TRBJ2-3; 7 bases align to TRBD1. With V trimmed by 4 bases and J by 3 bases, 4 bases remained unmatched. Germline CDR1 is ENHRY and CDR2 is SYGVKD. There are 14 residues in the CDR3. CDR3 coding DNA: TGTGCCATCAGTGGTGAACAGGGGACAGATACGCAGTATTTT. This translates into CAISGEQGTDTQYF.

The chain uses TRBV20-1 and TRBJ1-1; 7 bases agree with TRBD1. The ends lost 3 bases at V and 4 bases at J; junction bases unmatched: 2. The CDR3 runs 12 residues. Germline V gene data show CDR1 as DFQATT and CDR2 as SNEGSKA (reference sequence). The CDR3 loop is CSASAGGTEAFF. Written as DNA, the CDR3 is TGCAGTGCTAGCGCAGGGGGCACTGAAGCTTTCTTT.

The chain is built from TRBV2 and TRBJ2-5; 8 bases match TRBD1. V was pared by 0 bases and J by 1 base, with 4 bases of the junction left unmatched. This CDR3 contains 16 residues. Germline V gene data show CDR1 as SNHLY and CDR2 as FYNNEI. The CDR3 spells CASSEAGTGPQETQYF. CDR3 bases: TGTGCCAGCAGTGAAGCGGGGACAGGTCCCCAAGAGACCCAGTACTTC. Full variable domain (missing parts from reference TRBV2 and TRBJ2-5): EPEVTQTPSHQVTQMGQEVILRCVPISNHLYFYWYRQILGQKVEFLVSFYNNEISEKSEIFDDQFSVERPDGSNFTLKIRSTKLEDSAMYFCASSEAGTGPQETQYFGPGTRLLVL.

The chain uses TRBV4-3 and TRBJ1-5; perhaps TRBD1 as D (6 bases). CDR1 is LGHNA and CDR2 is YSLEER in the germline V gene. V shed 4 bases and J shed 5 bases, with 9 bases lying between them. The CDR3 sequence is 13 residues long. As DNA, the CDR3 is TGCGCCAGCAGCCCGGACAGCGATCAGCCCCAGCATTTT. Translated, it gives CASSPDSDQPQHF.

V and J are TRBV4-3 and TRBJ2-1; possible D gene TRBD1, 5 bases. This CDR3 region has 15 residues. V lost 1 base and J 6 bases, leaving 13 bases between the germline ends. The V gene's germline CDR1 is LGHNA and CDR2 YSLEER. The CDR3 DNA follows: TGCGCCAGCAGCCAAGTGGCAGGAAGGGGCAATGAGCAGTTCTTC. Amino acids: CASSQVAGRGNEQFF.

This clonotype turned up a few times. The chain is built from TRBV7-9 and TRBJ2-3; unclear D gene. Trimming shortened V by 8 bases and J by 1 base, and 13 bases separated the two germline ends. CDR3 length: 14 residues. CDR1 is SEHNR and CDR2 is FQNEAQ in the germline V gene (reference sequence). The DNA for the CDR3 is TGTGCCAGCTCTCCCCCGGGCGGCACAGATACGCAGTATTTT. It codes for CASSPPGGTDTQYF.

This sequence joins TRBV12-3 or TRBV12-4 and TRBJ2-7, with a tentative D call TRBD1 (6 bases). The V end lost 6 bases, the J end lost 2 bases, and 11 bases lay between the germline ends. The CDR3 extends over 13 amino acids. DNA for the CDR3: TGTGCCAGCAGGTCGACAGGACCCTACGAGCAGTACTTC. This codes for CASRSTGPYEQYF.

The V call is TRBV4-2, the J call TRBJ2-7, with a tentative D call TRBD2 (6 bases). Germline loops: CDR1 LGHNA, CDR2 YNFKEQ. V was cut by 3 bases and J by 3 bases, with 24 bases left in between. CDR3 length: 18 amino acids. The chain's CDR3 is CASSHGLSEGEVGYEQYF. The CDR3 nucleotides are TGTGCCAGCAGCCATGGCTTGTCGGAGGGTGAAGTCGGCTACGAGCAGTACTTC.

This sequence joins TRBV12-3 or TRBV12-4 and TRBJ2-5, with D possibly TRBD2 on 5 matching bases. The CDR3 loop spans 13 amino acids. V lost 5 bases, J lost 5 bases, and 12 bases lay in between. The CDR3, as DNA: TGTGCCAGCAGTGCCCTATCGGGGGAGACCCAGTACTTC. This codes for CASSALSGETQYF.

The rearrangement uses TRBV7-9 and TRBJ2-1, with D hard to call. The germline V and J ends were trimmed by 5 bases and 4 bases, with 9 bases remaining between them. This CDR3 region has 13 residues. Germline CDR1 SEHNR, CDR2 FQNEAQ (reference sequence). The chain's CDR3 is CASSPAIYNEQFF. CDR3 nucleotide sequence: TGTGCCAGCAGCCCTGCTATTTACAATGAGCAGTTCTTC.

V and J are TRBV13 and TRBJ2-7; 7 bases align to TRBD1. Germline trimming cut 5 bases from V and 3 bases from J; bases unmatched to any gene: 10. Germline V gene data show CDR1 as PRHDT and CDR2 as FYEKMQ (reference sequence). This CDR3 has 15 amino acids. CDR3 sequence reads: CASSPKGGNVYEQYF. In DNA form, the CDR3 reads TGTGCCAGCAGCCCAAAAGGGGGCAACGTCTACGAGCAGTACTTC.

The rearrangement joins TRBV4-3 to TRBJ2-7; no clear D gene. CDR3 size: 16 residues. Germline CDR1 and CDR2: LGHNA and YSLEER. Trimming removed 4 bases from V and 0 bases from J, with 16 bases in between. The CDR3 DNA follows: TGCGCCAGCAGCCTTGCGACTTCATCCGCCTCCTACGAGCAGTACTTC. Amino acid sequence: CASSLATSSASYEQYF.

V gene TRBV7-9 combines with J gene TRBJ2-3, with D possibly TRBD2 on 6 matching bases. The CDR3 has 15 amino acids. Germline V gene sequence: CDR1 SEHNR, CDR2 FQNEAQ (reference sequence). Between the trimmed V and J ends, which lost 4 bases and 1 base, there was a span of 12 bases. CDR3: CASSSLREGTDTQYF. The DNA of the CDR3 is TGTGCCAGCAGCTCCCTAAGGGAGGGCACAGATACGCAGTATTTT.

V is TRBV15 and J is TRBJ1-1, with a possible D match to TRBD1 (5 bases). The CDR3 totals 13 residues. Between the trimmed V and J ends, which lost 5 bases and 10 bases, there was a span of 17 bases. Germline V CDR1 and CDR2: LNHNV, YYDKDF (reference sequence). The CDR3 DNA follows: TGTGCCACCAGCGAGGGACGGGCCGGGATAGCTTTCTTT. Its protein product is CATSEGRAGIAFF.

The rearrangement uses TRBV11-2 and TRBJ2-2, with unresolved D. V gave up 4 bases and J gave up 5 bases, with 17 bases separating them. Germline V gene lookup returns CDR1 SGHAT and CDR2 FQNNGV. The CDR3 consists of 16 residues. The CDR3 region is CASSSTLDGGTGELFF. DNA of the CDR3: TGTGCCAGCAGCTCAACGCTGGACGGTGGGACCGGGGAGCTGTTTTTT.

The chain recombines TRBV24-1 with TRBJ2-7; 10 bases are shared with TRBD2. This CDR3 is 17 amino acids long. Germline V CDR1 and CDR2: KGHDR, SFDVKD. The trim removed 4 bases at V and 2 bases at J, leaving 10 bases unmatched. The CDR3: CATSDSSLAGAPYEQYF. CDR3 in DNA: TGTGCCACCAGTGACTCCTCCCTAGCGGGGGCCCCCTACGAGCAGTACTTC.

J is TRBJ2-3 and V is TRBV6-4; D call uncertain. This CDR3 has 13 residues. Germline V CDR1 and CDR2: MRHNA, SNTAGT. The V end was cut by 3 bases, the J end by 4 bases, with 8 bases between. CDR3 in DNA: TGTGCCAGCAGTGAGGGAAGCCCAGATACGCAGTATTTT. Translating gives CASSEGSPDTQYF.